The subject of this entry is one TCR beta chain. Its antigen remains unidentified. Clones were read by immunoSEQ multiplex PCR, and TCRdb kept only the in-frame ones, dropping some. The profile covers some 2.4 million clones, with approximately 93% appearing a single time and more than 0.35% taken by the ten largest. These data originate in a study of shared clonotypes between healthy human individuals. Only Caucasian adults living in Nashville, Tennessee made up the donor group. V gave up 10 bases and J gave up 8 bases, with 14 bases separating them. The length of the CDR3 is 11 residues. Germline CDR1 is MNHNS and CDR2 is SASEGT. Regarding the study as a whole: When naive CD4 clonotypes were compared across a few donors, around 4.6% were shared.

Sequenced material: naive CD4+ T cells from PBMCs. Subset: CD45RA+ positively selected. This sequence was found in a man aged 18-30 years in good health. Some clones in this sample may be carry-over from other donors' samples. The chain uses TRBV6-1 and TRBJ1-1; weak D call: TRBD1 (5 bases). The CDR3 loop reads CATNRLTEAFF. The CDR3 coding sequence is TGTGCCACCAACAGGCTAACCGAAGCTTTCTTT.